This TCR beta chain stems from a study of cytomegalovirus exposure and HLA in healthy donors. Study-level results: Later examination showed HLA-associated TCR beta chains had greater clonal expansion than equally common others. DRB1 showed the most TCR associations and HLA-C the fewest in a later analysis, as rates varied by HLA locus. Presence/absence comparisons presumed near-even sequencing depth among donors. Associated with cytomegalovirus, according to the listing, were around 160 TCR beta chains.

With respect to this clone: As yet, its antigen is unknown.

The PCR had 60 Vbeta and 13 Jbeta primers. Method: immunoSEQ multiplex PCR; TCRdb's copy keeps in-frame clones and lacks some. Altogether under 150,000 clones are present, over 60% being singletons, with the ten largest covering approximately 2%. The length of the CDR3 is 14 residues. V shed 7 bases and J 4 bases; nucleotides not matched to a gene: 9. Germline V CDR1 and CDR2: SEHNR, FQNEAQ (reference sequence). The sequencing input was PBMCs. The chain combines TRBV7-9 with TRBJ1-2; 7 bases are shared with TRBD1. This TCR was recovered from a man aged 18 to 30 in good health and CMV-seronegative. The CDR3 spells CASTGQAEGYGYTF. DNA of the CDR3: TGTGCCAGCACCGGACAGGCGGAGGGCTATGGCTACACCTTC.